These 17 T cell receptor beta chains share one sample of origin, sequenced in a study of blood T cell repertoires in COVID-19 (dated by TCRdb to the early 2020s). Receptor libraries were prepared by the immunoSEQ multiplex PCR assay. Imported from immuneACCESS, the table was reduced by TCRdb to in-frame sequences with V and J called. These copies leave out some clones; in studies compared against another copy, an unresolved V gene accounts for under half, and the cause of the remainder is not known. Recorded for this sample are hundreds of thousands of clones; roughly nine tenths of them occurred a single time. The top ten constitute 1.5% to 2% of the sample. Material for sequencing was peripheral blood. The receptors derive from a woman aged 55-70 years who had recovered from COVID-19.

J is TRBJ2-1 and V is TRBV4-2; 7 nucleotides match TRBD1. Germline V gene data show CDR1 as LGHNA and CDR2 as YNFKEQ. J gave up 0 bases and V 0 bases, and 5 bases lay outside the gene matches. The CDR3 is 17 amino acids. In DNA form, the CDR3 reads TGTGCCAGCAGCCAAGAGGACAGGTTATACTCCTACAATGAGCAGTTCTTC. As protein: CASSQEDRLYSYNEQFF.

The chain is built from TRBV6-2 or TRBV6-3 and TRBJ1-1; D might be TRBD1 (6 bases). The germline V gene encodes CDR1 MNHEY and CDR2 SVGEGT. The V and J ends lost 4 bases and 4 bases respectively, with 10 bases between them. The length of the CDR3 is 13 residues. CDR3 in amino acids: CASSFKQGTEAFF. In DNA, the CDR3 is TGTGCCAGCAGTTTCAAACAGGGCACTGAAGCTTTCTTT.

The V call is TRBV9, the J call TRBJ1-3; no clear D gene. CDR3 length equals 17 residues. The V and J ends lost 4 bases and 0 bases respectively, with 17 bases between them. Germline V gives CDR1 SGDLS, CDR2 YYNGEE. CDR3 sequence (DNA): TGTGCCAGCAGCCCTAGAAGCGTCGGAAGCTCTGGAAACACCATATATTTT. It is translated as CASSPRSVGSSGNTIYF.

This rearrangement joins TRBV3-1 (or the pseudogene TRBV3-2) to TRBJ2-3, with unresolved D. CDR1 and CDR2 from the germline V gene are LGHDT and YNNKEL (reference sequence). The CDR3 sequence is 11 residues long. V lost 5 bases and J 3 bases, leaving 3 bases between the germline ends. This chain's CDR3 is CASSATDTQYF. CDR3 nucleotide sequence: TGTGCCAGCAGCGCGACAGATACGCAGTATTTT.

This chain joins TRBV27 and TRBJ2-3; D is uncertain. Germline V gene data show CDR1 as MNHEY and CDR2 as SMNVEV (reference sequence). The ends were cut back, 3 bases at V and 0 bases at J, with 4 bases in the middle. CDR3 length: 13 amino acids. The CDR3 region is CASSFLSTDTQYF. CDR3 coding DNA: TGTGCCAGCAGTTTCCTTAGCACAGATACGCAGTATTTT.

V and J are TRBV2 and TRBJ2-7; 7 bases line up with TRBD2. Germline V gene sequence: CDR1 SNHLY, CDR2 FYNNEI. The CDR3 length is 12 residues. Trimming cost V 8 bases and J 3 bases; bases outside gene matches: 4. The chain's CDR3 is CASGRDYYEQYF. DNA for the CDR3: TGTGCCAGCGGTAGGGACTACTACGAGCAGTACTTC.

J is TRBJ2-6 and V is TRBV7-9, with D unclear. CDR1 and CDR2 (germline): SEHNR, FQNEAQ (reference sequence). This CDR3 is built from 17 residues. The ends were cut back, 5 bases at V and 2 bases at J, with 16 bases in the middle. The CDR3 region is CASSAISPYPGANVLTF. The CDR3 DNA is TGTGCCAGCAGCGCTATTAGTCCCTACCCTGGGGCCAACGTCCTGACTTTC.

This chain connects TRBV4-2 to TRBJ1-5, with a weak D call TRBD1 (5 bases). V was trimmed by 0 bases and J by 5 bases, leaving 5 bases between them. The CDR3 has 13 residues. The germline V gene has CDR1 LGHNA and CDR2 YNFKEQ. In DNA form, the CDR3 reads TGTGCCAGCAGCCAAGACAGGGATCAGCCCCAGCATTTT. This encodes CASSQDRDQPQHF.

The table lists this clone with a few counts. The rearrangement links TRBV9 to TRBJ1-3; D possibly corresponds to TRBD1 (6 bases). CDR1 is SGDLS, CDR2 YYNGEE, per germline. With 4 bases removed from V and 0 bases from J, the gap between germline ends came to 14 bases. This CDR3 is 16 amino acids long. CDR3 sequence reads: CASSPRQGLSGNTIYF. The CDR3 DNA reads TGTGCCAGCAGCCCGCGTCAGGGGCTCTCTGGAAACACCATATATTTT.

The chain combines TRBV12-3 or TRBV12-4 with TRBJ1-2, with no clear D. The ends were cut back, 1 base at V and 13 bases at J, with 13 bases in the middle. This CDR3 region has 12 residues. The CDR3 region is CASSLGSVRSTF. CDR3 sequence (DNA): TGTGCCAGCAGTTTAGGCAGCGTCCGTTCCACCTTC.

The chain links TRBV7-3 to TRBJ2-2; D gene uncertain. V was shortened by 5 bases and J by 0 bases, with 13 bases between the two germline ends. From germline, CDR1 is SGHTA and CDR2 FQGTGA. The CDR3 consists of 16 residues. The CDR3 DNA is TGTGCCAGCAGCCCAACGAGAGTGACGAACACCGGGGAGCTGTTTTTT. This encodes CASSPTRVTNTGELFF.

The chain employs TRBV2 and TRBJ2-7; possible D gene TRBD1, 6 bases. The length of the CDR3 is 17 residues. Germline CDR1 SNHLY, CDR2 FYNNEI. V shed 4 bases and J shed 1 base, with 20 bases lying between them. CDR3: CASSALLGTHRSYEQYF. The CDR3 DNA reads TGTGCCAGCAGTGCACTTCTCGGGACACACCGTTCCTACGAGCAGTACTTC. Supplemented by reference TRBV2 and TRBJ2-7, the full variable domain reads EPEVTQTPSHQVTQMGQEVILRCVPISNHLYFYWYRQILGQKVEFLVSFYNNEISEKSEIFDDQFSVERPDGSNFTLKIRSTKLEDSAMYFCASSALLGTHRSYEQYFGPGTRLTVT.

The CDR3 bases are TGTGCCGGTTTACCCATGACGGGGGACAATGAGCAGTTCTTC. Translated, it gives CAGLPMTGDNEQFF. The chain carries TRBV2 and TRBJ2-1, with D possibly being TRBD2 (6 bases). V dropped 11 bases and J dropped 5 bases, with 19 bases sitting between them. The CDR3 is 14 residues long. Germline CDR1 SNHLY, CDR2 FYNNEI.

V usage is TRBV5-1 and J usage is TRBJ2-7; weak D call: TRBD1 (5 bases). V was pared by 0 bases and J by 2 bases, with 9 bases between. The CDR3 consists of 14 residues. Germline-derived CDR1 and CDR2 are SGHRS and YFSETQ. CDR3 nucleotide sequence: TGCGCCAGCAGCTTGGCTGGACAAACCTACGAGCAGTACTTC. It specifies CASSLAGQTYEQYF.

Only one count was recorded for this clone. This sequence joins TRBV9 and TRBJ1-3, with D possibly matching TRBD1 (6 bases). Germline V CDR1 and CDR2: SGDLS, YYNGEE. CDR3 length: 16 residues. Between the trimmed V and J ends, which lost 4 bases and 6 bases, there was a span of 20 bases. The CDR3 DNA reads TGTGCCAGCAGCCCTAAAGGGGGGGCGAGAGAAAACACCATATATTTT. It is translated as CASSPKGGARENTIYF.

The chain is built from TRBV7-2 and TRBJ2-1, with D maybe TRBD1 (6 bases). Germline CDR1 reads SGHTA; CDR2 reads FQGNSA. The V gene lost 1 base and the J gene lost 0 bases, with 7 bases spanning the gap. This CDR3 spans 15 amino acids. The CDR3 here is CASSLETGSYNEQFF. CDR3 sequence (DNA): TGTGCCAGCAGCTTAGAGACAGGCTCCTACAATGAGCAGTTCTTC.

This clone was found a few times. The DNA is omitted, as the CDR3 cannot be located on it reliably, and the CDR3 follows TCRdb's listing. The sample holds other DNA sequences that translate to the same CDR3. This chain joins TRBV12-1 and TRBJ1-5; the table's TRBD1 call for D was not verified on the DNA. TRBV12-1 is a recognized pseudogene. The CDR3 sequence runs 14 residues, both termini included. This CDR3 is CASSFGQGNQPQHF.